The source of this T cell receptor beta chain is a study of T cell responses to AZD1222 COVID-19 vaccine. This clone was picked up one time. Libraries were prepared by immunoSEQ multiplex PCR; TCRdb keeps only in-frame clonotypes and omits some of them. Of approximately 120,000 clones in the sample, around 85% are singletons; the top ten hold almost 4.5%. Germline V gene sequence: CDR1 GTSNPN, CDR2 SVGIG (reference sequence). Between the trimmed V and J ends, which lost 6 bases and 0 bases, there was a span of 18 bases. The CDR3 runs 17 residues. The chain has TRBV30 and TRBJ2-6, with D possibly TRBD1 on 5 matching bases. This specimen was peripheral blood, taken 28 days after the second AZD1222 dose. The TCR originated in an adult who received the AZD1222 COVID-19 vaccine. The CDR3 reads CACSPRQGSSGANVLTF. The CDR3 bases are TGTGCCTGCTCCCCGAGGCAGGGAAGCTCTGGGGCCAACGTCCTGACTTTC. The entire variable domain, with the rest obtained from reference TRBV30 and TRBJ2-6, is as follows: SQTIHQWPATLVQPVGSPLSLECTVEGTSNPNLYWYRQAAGRGLQLLFYSVGIGQISSEVPQNLSASRPQDRQFILSSKKLLLSDSGFYLCACSPRQGSSGANVLTFGAGSRLTVL.